One sample yielded the 23 T cell receptor beta chains listed below, sequenced in a study of post-analysis software for immune sequencing data. General study findings and limits: Compared with controls, patients had more of about 5 TRBV segments, including TRBV5-6, TRBV5-1 and TRBV20-1.

Unique molecular identifiers were present in the TCR beta cDNA libraries. MiXCR, applied by TCRdb to the PCR reads, yields one record per CDR3 protein. The sample shows 600,000 to 750,000 distinct CDR3 sequences, 59% of them seen only once. The antigens these receptors bind are not known. Sequencing was performed on blood. These receptors all come from a girl aged 2 to 9 with multiple sclerosis.

This clonotype was detected a few times. The gene calls are TRBV11-2 and TRBJ2-3; tentatively, D is TRBD2 (6 bases). Germline CDR1 is SGHAT and CDR2 is FQNNGV. Trimming removed 6 bases at V and 2 bases at J, with 12 bases between. The length of the CDR3 is 14 residues. The CDR3 sequence: CASSYRGFTDTQYF. DNA of the CDR3: TGTGCCAGCAGTTACCGGGGGTTCACAGATACGCAGTATTTT.

A single count supports this clonotype. At one boundary the junction diverges from the germline segment, which might be a read error. This sequence joins TRBV15 and TRBJ1-1; 7 bases are shared with TRBD1. Germline lookup yields CDR1 LNHNV and CDR2 YYDKDF (reference sequence). This CDR3 region has 14 residues. The CDR3 is CAASRDLEGAEAFF. In nucleotides, the CDR3 is TGTGCCGCCAGCAGAGATCTTGAGGGGGCAGAAGCTTTCTTT.

V and J are TRBV12-5 and TRBJ1-5; D gene unclear. The CDR3 is 13 amino acids. V dropped 7 bases and J dropped 6 bases, with 13 bases sitting between them. CDR1 LGHNT and CDR2 FRNRAP come from the germline V gene. The DNA of the CDR3 is TGTGCTAGTGTCGAGGGTTTCGGTCAGCCCCAGCATTTT. Translating it yields CASVEGFGQPQHF.

This clonotype was seen a handful of times. This chain joins TRBV20-1 and TRBJ2-1, with 10 bases identical to TRBD1. This CDR3 comprises 12 residues. V was pared by 6 bases and J by 12 bases, with 8 bases of the junction left unmatched. Per germline, CDR1 DFQATT and CDR2 SNEGSKA (reference sequence). CDR3 region: CSAAGQGPVQFF. CDR3 nucleotides: TGCAGTGCCGCGGGACAGGGGCCAGTGCAGTTCTTC.

The rearrangement links TRBV28 to TRBJ2-5, with D possibly being TRBD2 (5 bases). This CDR3 has 13 residues. Germline loops: CDR1 MDHEN, CDR2 SYDVKM. The ends were cut back, 9 bases at V and 1 base at J, with 12 bases in the middle. For the CDR3, the DNA is TGTGCCAGTAGCGAGATCCTCCAAGAGACCCAGTACTTC. It yields the protein CASSEILQETQYF.

The chain employs TRBV7-2 and TRBJ1-1; TRBD1 matches 8 bases. CDR1 is SGHTA and CDR2 is FQGNSA in the germline V gene. J was trimmed by 8 bases and V by 4 bases; bases with no gene match: 9. The CDR3 extends over 14 amino acids. In nucleotides, the CDR3 is TGTGCCAGCAGCTACGGGGGGACAGGTGGGGAAGCTTTCTTT. Translation gives CASSYGGTGGEAFF.

The V and J genes are TRBV12-3 or TRBV12-4 and TRBJ2-7; 8 nucleotides agree with TRBD1. The CDR3 length is 14 residues. J was trimmed by 3 bases and V by 6 bases; bases with no gene match: 7. In DNA form, the CDR3 reads TGTGCCAGCAGGCCCCAACAGGGGGGCTACGAGCAGTACTTC. This sequence encodes CASRPQQGGYEQYF.

The genes are TRBV2 and TRBJ2-3; the D gene could be TRBD1 or TRBD2 (6 bases each). The CDR3 totals 15 residues. CDR1 and CDR2 from the germline V gene are SNHLY and FYNNEI. V shed 2 bases and J shed 5 bases, with 14 bases lying between them. This CDR3 is CASSERGAVEDTQYF. The CDR3 DNA is TGTGCCAGCAGTGAAAGGGGGGCGGTAGAAGATACGCAGTATTTT. Filled out from reference TRBV2 and TRBJ2-3, the complete variable domain reads EPEVTQTPSHQVTQMGQEVILRCVPISNHLYFYWYRQILGQKVEFLVSFYNNEISEKSEIFDDQFSVERPDGSNFTLKIRSTKLEDSAMYFCASSERGAVEDTQYFGPGTRLTVL.

Here the CDR3 reads CSARGEGTSYEQYF. The CDR3 DNA sequence: TGCAGTGCTAGAGGTGAGGGAACCTCCTACGAGCAGTACTTC. The chain links TRBV20-1 to TRBJ2-5; tentative D call: TRBD2 (5 bases). The tail of the sequence fits TRBJ2-7 better, so the J call may be wrong. From germline, CDR1 is DFQATT and CDR2 SNEGSKA (reference sequence). The CDR3 loop spans 14 amino acids.

This chain joins TRBV9 and TRBJ1-2, with 8 bases lining up with TRBD1. The trim removed 4 bases at V and 8 bases at J, leaving 7 bases unmatched. This CDR3 region has 13 residues. Germline V gene sequence: CDR1 SGDLS, CDR2 YYNGEE. Here the CDR3 DNA reads TGTGCCAGCAGCCCAGGGGGCGCTTGGGGCTACACCTTC. It specifies CASSPGGAWGYTF.

The table lists this clonotype with a count of one. J is TRBJ2-3 and V is TRBV7-9; the D gene could be TRBD1 or TRBD2 (5 bases each). V lost 1 base to trimming and J lost 1 base, with 15 bases between them. CDR1 and CDR2 (germline): SEHNR, FQNEAQ (reference sequence). The CDR3 runs 17 residues. The CDR3 DNA is TGTGCCAGCAGCTTAGGTTTGGGGGAGTTCCGCACAGATACGCAGTATTTT. Its translation is CASSLGLGEFRTDTQYF.

This clonotype was detected a few times. This chain connects TRBV24-1 to TRBJ2-7; D unclear. Trimming pared 4 bases from V and 0 bases from J, leaving 18 bases between. This CDR3 contains 17 residues. The germline V gene has CDR1 KGHDR and CDR2 SFDVKD. CDR3 residues: CATSDPEGGRFSYEQYF. The CDR3 bases are TGTGCCACCAGTGACCCGGAAGGCGGTCGATTCTCCTACGAGCAGTACTTC.

The chain uses TRBV7-9 and TRBJ2-1; the match to TRBD2 covers 9 bases. The trim removed 5 bases at V and 5 bases at J, leaving 13 bases unmatched. The CDR3 is made up of 17 amino acids. CDR1 SEHNR and CDR2 FQNEAQ come from the germline V gene (reference sequence). In DNA form, the CDR3 reads TGTGCCAGCAGCCTCCACCGACTAGCGGAGTCCCACAATGAGCAGTTCTTC. This codes for CASSLHRLAESHNEQFF.

The chain recombines TRBV24-1 with TRBJ2-6, with 9 positions matching TRBD1. The J segment lost 0 bases and the V segment lost 3 bases, leaving 11 bases of the junction unmatched. CDR3 length: 20 amino acids. CDR1 and CDR2 from the germline V gene are KGHDR and SFDVKD. CDR3 coding DNA: TGTGCCACCAGTGATCGCCCCGGGACAGGGCTTTCCTCTGGGGCCAACGTCCTGACTTTC. The encoded protein is CATSDRPGTGLSSGANVLTF.

The chain is built from TRBV20-1 and TRBJ1-1, with D tentatively TRBD1 (5 bases). V was shortened by 5 bases and J by 0 bases, with 13 bases between the two germline ends. Germline CDR1 reads DFQATT; CDR2 reads SNEGSKA (reference sequence). This CDR3 comprises 14 residues. CDR3 residues: CSAERWGVNTEAFF. The CDR3 DNA reads TGCAGTGCTGAACGATGGGGGGTGAACACTGAAGCTTTCTTT.

The chain links TRBV20-1 to TRBJ2-1, with unresolved D. The CDR3 extends over 11 amino acids. Germline V CDR1 and CDR2: DFQATT, SNEGSKA (reference sequence). Trimming removed 3 bases from V and 8 bases from J, with 8 bases in between. The CDR3, as DNA: TGCAGTGCTAGTGGGGTTCATGAGCAGTTCTTC. Its translation: CSASGVHEQFF.

The gene calls are TRBV20-1 and TRBJ2-1; D possibly corresponds to TRBD2 (6 bases). The germline V and J ends were trimmed by 2 bases and 6 bases, with 17 bases remaining between them. Germline V gene lookup returns CDR1 DFQATT and CDR2 SNEGSKA (reference sequence). The CDR3 consists of 15 residues. CDR3 in amino acids: CSARKAGQRVNEQFF. The CDR3 nucleotides are TGCAGTGCTAGAAAGGCGGGGCAGCGGGTCAATGAGCAGTTCTTC.

This clonotype was seen once. V gene TRBV7-2 combines with J gene TRBJ2-1; maybe TRBD2 (6 bases). CDR1 is SGHTA and CDR2 is FQGNSA in the germline V gene. Trimming stripped 5 bases from V and 5 bases from J, with 22 bases between. This CDR3 comprises 17 residues. The CDR3 loop is CASSLRLVGEIDNEQFF. CDR3 DNA sequence: TGTGCCAGCAGCCTCAGACTAGTGGGAGAGATCGACAATGAGCAGTTCTTC.

As for this clonotype: The junction and the germline gene differ at one end; a read error may be behind it. V gene TRBV7-2 combines with J gene TRBJ2-3; 8 bases align to TRBD2. Per the germline V gene, CDR1 is SGHTA and CDR2 is FQGNSA. The CDR3 loop spans 17 amino acids. CDR3 amino acids: CASSLVIGGGLKDAQYF. DNA for the CDR3: TGTGCCAGCAGTTTAGTAATCGGGGGGGGGCTTAAAGATGCGCAGTATTTT. The whole variable domain, filled in from reference TRBV7-2 and TRBJ2-3, reads GAGVSQSPSNKVTEKGKDVELRCDPISGHTALYWYRQSLGQGLEFLIYFQGNSAPDKSGLPSDRFSAERTGGSVSTLTIQRTQQEDSAVYLCASSLVIGGGLKDAQYFGPGTRLTVL.

V is TRBV4-1 and J is TRBJ2-1; 11 bases map to TRBD2. The CDR3 spans 19 residues. J was trimmed by 13 bases and V by 5 bases; bases with no gene match: 25. The V gene's germline CDR1 is MGHRA and CDR2 YSYEKL. The CDR3 spells CASSVEEGTSGLGEETQFF. The CDR3 DNA reads TGCGCCAGCAGCGTCGAGGAGGGGACTAGCGGTTTGGGAGAAGAGACCCAGTTCTTC.

The chain couples TRBV4-1 to TRBJ2-1, with D perhaps assigned TRBD1 or TRBD2 (5 bases each). This CDR3 contains 13 residues. Per germline, CDR1 MGHRA and CDR2 YSYEKL. V was shortened by 4 bases and J by 10 bases, with 14 bases between the two germline ends. The CDR3 here is CASSLRGYGEQFF. The CDR3 nucleotides read TGCGCCAGCAGCCTGAGGGGTTACGGGGAGCAGTTCTTC.

The chain uses TRBV6-5 and TRBJ2-2, with 9 positions matching TRBD2. The ends lost 6 bases at V and 5 bases at J; junction bases unmatched: 7. The CDR3 consists of 15 residues. Germline lookup yields CDR1 MNHEY and CDR2 SVGAGI. CDR3 nucleotides: TGTGCCAGCAGCGGTAGCGGGAGTGAAACCGGGGAGCTGTTTTTT. Translating gives CASSGSGSETGELFF.

The rearrangement links TRBV20-1 to TRBJ2-7; possibly TRBD1 or TRBD2 for D (5 bases each). CDR1 DFQATT and CDR2 SNEGSKA come from the germline V gene (reference sequence). The CDR3 totals 14 residues. V shed 3 bases and J shed 2 bases, with 14 bases lying between them. The chain's CDR3 is CSASAGTDPYEQYF. The CDR3 DNA sequence: TGCAGTGCTAGCGCCGGGACGGACCCCTACGAGCAGTACTTC.